Listed here are 6 T cell receptor beta chains from one sample, sequenced in a study of blood T cells in healthy people across ages. For the second PCR, which ran for 7 to 11 cycles, a sample-barcoded 5' primer and a J-beta primer mix were used. A single record per CDR3 protein comes from TCRdb applying MiXCR to the 5' RACE reads. The repertoire has roughly 1.7 million distinct CDR3 sequences, around 36% of them found once; the top ten carry 11%. The sample comprised blood. The receptors here all came from a woman under 40 in good health.

V gene TRBV6-1 combines with J gene TRBJ1-2; D unclear. The CDR3 is 13 amino acids. The germline V gene has CDR1 MNHNS and CDR2 SASEGT. V was cut by 11 bases and J by 0 bases, with 13 bases left in between. The CDR3 loop reads CASGLLANYGYTF. The CDR3 DNA sequence: TGTGCCTCTGGTCTCTTAGCTAACTATGGCTACACCTTC.

The CDR3 here is CASSSWVGTGAFGYTF. The CDR3, as DNA: TGTGCCAGCAGTTCATGGGTGGGGACAGGGGCTTTCGGCTACACCTTC. The chain links TRBV6-5 to TRBJ1-2, with 10 bases matching TRBD1. Germline assignment: CDR1 MNHEY and CDR2 SVGAGI. After removal of 4 bases from V and 8 bases from J, the junction contained 13 bases not matched to a gene. The CDR3 has 16 residues.

Concerning this clonotype itself: With a much larger clone just one base away, this may be a read error. The V gene is TRBV20-1, the J gene TRBJ1-4; D is unresolved. The CDR3 extends over 15 amino acids. Germline V gene data show CDR1 as DFQATT and CDR2 as SNEGSKA (reference sequence). For the CDR3, the DNA is TGCAGTGCTGGAGAACTTGTGGGTTCGGGCGAAAAACTGTTTTTT. Its protein is CSAGELVGSGEKLFF.

There are a few counts of this clonotype. The V gene is TRBV20-1, the J gene TRBJ1-6; D possibly corresponds to TRBD1 (5 bases). The V gene's germline CDR1 is DFQATT and CDR2 SNEGSKA (reference sequence). The ends were cut back, 6 bases at V and 6 bases at J, with 15 bases in the middle. The CDR3 consists of 14 residues. In DNA, the CDR3 is TGCAGTGCCCAGGCAGGGAACTCTAATTCACCCCTCCACTTT. Its translation: CSAQAGNSNSPLHF.

This clonotype was recorded many times. CDR3 in amino acids: CSVVGTDTQYF. The CDR3 DNA reads as TGCAGCGTTGTCGGCACAGATACGCAGTATTTT. V usage is TRBV29-1 and J usage is TRBJ2-3; D is uncertain. This CDR3 region has 11 residues. Germline V gene data show CDR1 as SQVTM and CDR2 as ANQGSEA. With 4 bases removed from V and 1 base from J, the gap between germline ends came to 3 bases.

This clonotype was detected only a few times. The gene calls are TRBV10-3 and TRBJ2-5, with no clear D. This CDR3 region has 13 residues. The ends were cut back, 0 bases at V and 2 bases at J, with 4 bases in the middle. Germline V gene data show CDR1 as ENHRY and CDR2 as SYGVKD. The chain's CDR3 is CAISESEQETQYF. CDR3 bases: TGTGCCATCAGTGAGTCGGAACAAGAGACCCAGTACTTC.